The 18 T cell receptor beta chains presented below share a single source sample, sequenced in a study of T cell responses to AZD1222 COVID-19 vaccine (dated by TCRdb to the early 2020s). The sample's time point label, in plain terms: baseline before first vaccination. Libraries were built with the immunoSEQ multiplex PCR assay. TCRdb's version of the immuneACCESS table is confined to in-frame rearrangements and falls short of the full clone set. An unresolved V gene accounts for under half of the shortfall where checked; the remainder is of unknown origin. The sample data list 99,000 or so clones, and 80% to 90% of these were observed just once. The ten largest account for around 8.7% of the sample. The sequencing here drew on peripheral blood, taken on day 0 of AZD1222 vaccination. The receptor source for this set is an adult in good health.

The chain uses TRBV5-6 and TRBJ2-7; perhaps TRBD2 as D (6 bases). The CDR3 has 16 amino acids. Looked up from germline, CDR1 is SGHDT and CDR2 is YYEEEE. V was cut by 3 bases and J by 0 bases, with 16 bases left in between. CDR3 sequence: CASSSQSGQPSYEQYF. CDR3 in DNA: TGTGCCAGCAGCTCCCAAAGCGGGCAACCCTCCTACGAGCAGTACTTC.

The chain carries TRBV10-1 and TRBJ2-1, with TRBD2 matching over 11 bases. The CDR3 spans 14 residues. J was trimmed by 9 bases and V by 3 bases; bases with no gene match: 4. Germline-derived CDR1 and CDR2 are WNHNN and SYGVQD (reference sequence). The CDR3 DNA sequence: TGCGCCAGCAGTGAACTAGCGGGAGCCGGTGAGCAGTTCTTC. Translated: CASSELAGAGEQFF.

The chain uses TRBV7-6 and TRBJ2-5, with a possible D match to TRBD1 (5 bases). Trimming removed 5 bases from V and 7 bases from J, with 14 bases in between. Germline V lookup: CDR1 SGHVS, CDR2 FNYEAQ. The CDR3 sequence is 13 residues long. The DNA for the CDR3 is TGTGCCAGCAGCACACAGGCCTATGGGACCCAGTACTTC. Its protein product is CASSTQAYGTQYF.

A note on this clone: One end of the junction does not line up with germline, which may come from a read error. The V gene is TRBV7-7, the J gene TRBJ2-5; 7 bases fit TRBD1. CDR1 and CDR2 (germline): SSHAT, FNYEAQ (reference sequence). The CDR3 has 15 amino acids. In DNA form, the CDR3 reads TGTGCTAGCAGCTTAGCAACAGGGGCAATGGAGACCCAGTACTTC. Amino acid sequence: CASSLATGAMETQYF.

This chain joins TRBV10-3 and TRBJ2-3; 8 bases match TRBD2. The CDR3 consists of 15 residues. In germline, CDR1 is ENHRY, CDR2 SYGVKD. The V and J ends lost 7 bases and 0 bases, in that order; junction bases with no gene match: 6. This CDR3 reads CAIKAASGSTDTQYF. CDR3 coding DNA: TGTGCCATCAAGGCGGCTAGCGGGAGCACAGATACGCAGTATTTT.

This chain connects TRBV7-9 to TRBJ1-4, with 10 bases fitting TRBD1. The junction had 6 bases not matched to a gene; V was cut back by 4 bases and J by 7 bases. Germline V gene sequence: CDR1 SEHNR, CDR2 FQNEAQ (reference sequence). This CDR3 comprises 15 residues. As DNA, the CDR3 is TGTGCCAGCAGCTCAGACAGGGGGCGGGTTGAAAAACTGTTTTTT. Its translation is CASSSDRGRVEKLFF.

The rearrangement joins TRBV19 to TRBJ1-3, with TRBD1 as a possible D gene (5 bases). CDR1 and CDR2 from the germline V gene are LNHDA and SQIVND (reference sequence). The V end was cut by 7 bases, the J end by 1 base, with 14 bases between. The CDR3 loop spans 15 amino acids. The CDR3 DNA is TGTGCCAGTACTCTCCAGGGAATATCTGGAAACACCATATATTTT. This gives the protein CASTLQGISGNTIYF.

V and J are TRBV28 and TRBJ2-7; no firm D call. V lost 6 bases, J lost 6 bases, and 12 bases lay in between. The CDR3 is made up of 12 amino acids. CDR1 MDHEN and CDR2 SYDVKM come from the germline V gene. CDR3 sequence: CASSPSSSEQYF. The CDR3, as DNA: TGTGCCAGCAGCCCATCTAGTAGCGAGCAGTACTTC. The variable domain in full, with the rest retrieved from reference TRBV28 and TRBJ2-7, is DVKVTQSSRYLVKRTGEKVFLECVQDMDHENMFWYRQDPGLGLRLIYFSYDVKMKEKGDIPEGYSVSREKKERFSLILESASTNQTSMYLCASSPSSSEQYFGPGTRLTVT.

This chain uses TRBV4-3 with TRBJ2-1, with 8 bases aligning to TRBD2. CDR1 is LGHNA, CDR2 YSLEER, per germline. CDR3 length equals 16 residues. The ends lost 0 bases at V and 4 bases at J; junction bases unmatched: 5. CDR3: CASSQDRTSRYNEQFF. The DNA of the CDR3 is TGCGCCAGCAGCCAAGATAGGACTAGCAGATACAATGAGCAGTTCTTC.

V is TRBV18 and J is TRBJ1-6; the match to TRBD1 covers 7 bases. CDR1 and CDR2 from the germline V gene are KGHSH and LQKENI. The CDR3 has 14 amino acids. V shed 3 bases and J 5 bases; nucleotides not matched to a gene: 1. The CDR3 bases are TGTGCCAGCTCACCTCAGGGGGATAATTCACCCCTCCACTTT. Translated: CASSPQGDNSPLHF.

The rearrangement links TRBV6-5 to TRBJ2-3; TRBD2 matches at 9 bases. Trimming took 3 bases from V and 5 from J; bases not matched to a gene: 9. The CDR3 extends over 16 amino acids. Germline CDR1 reads MNHEY; CDR2 reads SVGAGI. The CDR3 nucleotides read TGTGCCAGCAGTTATCTAGCGGGACGGTATATAGATACGCAGTATTTT. Protein sequence: CASSYLAGRYIDTQYF.

The chain recombines TRBV27 with TRBJ2-7; 8 bases match TRBD1. The CDR3 loop spans 14 amino acids. The germline CDR1 and CDR2 sequences are MNHEY and SMNVEV (reference sequence). Trimming cost V 4 bases and J 5 bases; bases outside gene matches: 7. The CDR3 sequence: CASSSRGRQDEQYF. The CDR3 DNA is TGTGCCAGCAGTTCCAGGGGGCGTCAGGACGAGCAGTACTTC.

The J gene is TRBJ1-1, the V gene TRBV18; a weak D match, TRBD1 (5 bases). Trimming removed 3 bases from V and 1 base from J, with 21 bases in between. The CDR3 contains 18 residues. Germline CDR1 and CDR2: KGHSH and LQKENI. The CDR3 DNA follows: TGTGCCAGCTCACCTACTCTCGGGACGGCGAAATCGAACACTGAAGCTTTCTTT. Translation: CASSPTLGTAKSNTEAFF.

This rearrangement joins TRBV19 to TRBJ1-5, with D possibly being TRBD1 (5 bases). Germline lookup yields CDR1 LNHDA and CDR2 SQIVND (reference sequence). CDR3 length: 13 amino acids. Trimming took off 3 bases at V and 6 bases at J, with 9 bases between the two ends. Written as DNA, the CDR3 is TGTGCCAGTAGTATGGGGGGTCCTCAGCCCCAGCATTTT. This sequence encodes CASSMGGPQPQHF.

This chain uses TRBV19 with TRBJ1-2, with D perhaps matching TRBD1 (5 bases). CDR1 is LNHDA and CDR2 is SQIVND in the germline V gene (reference sequence). The CDR3 consists of 17 residues. Trimming took off 0 bases at V and 0 bases at J, with 14 bases between the two ends. Written as DNA, the CDR3 is TGTGCCAGTAGTATAGATCCCGACAGCCCCGCTAACTATGGCTACACCTTC. Protein product: CASSIDPDSPANYGYTF.

This clone turned up a few times. The chain employs TRBV29-1 and TRBJ2-7; TRBD1 aligns across 9 bases. The CDR3 is made up of 11 amino acids. In germline, CDR1 is SQVTM, CDR2 ANQGSEA. The V segment lost 6 bases and the J segment 3 bases; nucleotides outside the gene matches: 0. The CDR3 DNA sequence: TGCAGCGTGACAGGGGGCTACGAGCAGTACTTC. Its protein product is CSVTGGYEQYF.

The CDR3 here is CASSLSSGSHNEQFF. The CDR3 DNA reads TGTGCCAGCAGTTTAAGTAGCGGATCGCACAATGAGCAGTTCTTC. V usage is TRBV27 and J usage is TRBJ2-1; D possibly corresponds to TRBD2 (6 bases). The germline V gene has CDR1 MNHEY and CDR2 SMNVEV (reference sequence). The CDR3 sequence is 15 residues long. V was shortened by 2 bases and J by 5 bases, with 13 bases between the two germline ends.

The V and J genes are TRBV6-2 or TRBV6-3 and TRBJ1-4; 9 bases are a match to TRBD1. The CDR3 covers 16 residues. V gave up 0 bases and J gave up 6 bases; unmatched junction bases: 5. Germline values: CDR1 MNHEY, CDR2 SVGEGT. CDR3 nucleotide sequence: TGTGCCAGCAGTTACTCCCCGGGACAGGGCTATGAAAAACTGTTTTTT. Amino acid sequence: CASSYSPGQGYEKLFF.